These 3 T cell receptor beta chains share one sample of origin, sequenced in a study of shared T cell receptors in the human thymus. TCRdb keeps only in-frame clones here, not all; method: immunoSEQ multiplex PCR. The sample consists of about 710,000 clones, around 87% of them appearing once. The same data also contributed to another study, on human thymus T cells.

Sequenced material: thymocytes. These receptors were obtained from a boy less than two years old with a congenital heart defect.

The gene calls are TRBV5-1 and TRBJ2-2; D might be TRBD1 (6 bases). This CDR3 is built from 16 residues. From germline, CDR1 is SGHRS and CDR2 YFSETQ. With 0 bases removed from V and 4 bases from J, the gap between germline ends came to 13 bases. The CDR3 region is CASSLGDRYFTGELFF. Here the CDR3 DNA reads TGCGCCAGCAGCTTGGGCGACAGGTACTTCACCGGGGAGCTGTTTTTT.

In this sample, this clone turned up a few times. J is TRBJ1-1 and V is TRBV5-6, with D hard to call. CDR1 and CDR2 from the germline V gene are SGHDT and YYEEEE. The CDR3 covers 16 residues. Between the trimmed V and J ends, which lost 0 bases and 1 base, there was a span of 13 bases. CDR3 sequence reads: CASSLVQPKPNTEAFF. In DNA form, the CDR3 reads TGTGCCAGCAGCTTGGTACAGCCCAAACCGAACACTGAAGCTTTCTTT. Together with reference TRBV5-6 and TRBJ1-1, the CDR3 gives the full variable domain: DAGVTQSPTHLIKTRGQQVTLRCSPKSGHDTVSWYQQALGQGPQFIFQYYEEEERQRGNFPDRFSGHQFPNYSSELNVNALLLGDSALYLCASSLVQPKPNTEAFFGQGTRLTVV.

V gene TRBV19 combines with J gene TRBJ1-5; 9 nucleotides match TRBD1. Germline trimming cut 1 base from V and 5 bases from J; bases unmatched to any gene: 6. This CDR3 has 16 residues. Germline assignment: CDR1 LNHDA and CDR2 SQIVND (reference sequence). CDR3 nucleotides: TGTGCCAGTAGTATAGTGAACAGGGGGCTTGATCAGCCCCAGCATTTT. Translation: CASSIVNRGLDQPQHF.